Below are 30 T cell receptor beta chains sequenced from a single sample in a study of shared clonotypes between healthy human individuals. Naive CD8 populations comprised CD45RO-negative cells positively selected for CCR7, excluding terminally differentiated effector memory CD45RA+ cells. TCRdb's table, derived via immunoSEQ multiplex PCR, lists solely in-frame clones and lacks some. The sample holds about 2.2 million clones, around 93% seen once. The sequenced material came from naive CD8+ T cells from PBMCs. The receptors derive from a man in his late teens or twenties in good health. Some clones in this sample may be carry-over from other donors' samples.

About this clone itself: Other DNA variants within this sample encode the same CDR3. The CDR3 nucleotides are TGTGCCACCAGCAGCGGGGTCTCCTACGAGCAGTACTTC. Translating gives CATSSGVSYEQYF. The rearrangement links TRBV15 to TRBJ2-7; possibly TRBD2 for D (5 bases). The ends were cut back, 3 bases at V and 0 bases at J, with 6 bases in the middle. Germline V gene lookup returns CDR1 LNHNV and CDR2 YYDKDF (reference sequence). The CDR3 consists of 13 residues.

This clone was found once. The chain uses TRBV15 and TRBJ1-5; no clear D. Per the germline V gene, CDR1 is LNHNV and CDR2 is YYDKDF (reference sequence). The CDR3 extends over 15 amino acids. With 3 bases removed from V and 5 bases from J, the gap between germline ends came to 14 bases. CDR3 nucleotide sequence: TGTGCCACCAGCAGTCCCGAGAATGTTTATCAGCCCCAGCATTTT. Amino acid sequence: CATSSPENVYQPQHF. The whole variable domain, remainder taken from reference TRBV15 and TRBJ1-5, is DAMVIQNPRYQVTQFGKPVTLSCSQTLNHNVMYWYQQKSSQAPKLLFHYYDKDFNNEADTPDNFQSRRPNTSFCFLDIRSPGLGDTAMYLCATSSPENVYQPQHFGDGTRLSIL.

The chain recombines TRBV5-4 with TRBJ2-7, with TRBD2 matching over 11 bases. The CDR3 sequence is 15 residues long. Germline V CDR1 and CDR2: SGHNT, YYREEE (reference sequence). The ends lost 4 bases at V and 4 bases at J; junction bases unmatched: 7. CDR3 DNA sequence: TGTGCCAGCAGCCCTACTAGCGGGAGAAGATACGAGCAGTACTTC. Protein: CASSPTSGRRYEQYF.

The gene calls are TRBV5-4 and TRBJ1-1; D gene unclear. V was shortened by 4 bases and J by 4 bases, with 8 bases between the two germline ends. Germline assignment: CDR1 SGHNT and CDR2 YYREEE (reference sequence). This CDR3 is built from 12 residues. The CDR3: CASSPGITEAFF. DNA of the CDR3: TGTGCCAGCAGCCCCGGTATCACTGAAGCTTTCTTT.

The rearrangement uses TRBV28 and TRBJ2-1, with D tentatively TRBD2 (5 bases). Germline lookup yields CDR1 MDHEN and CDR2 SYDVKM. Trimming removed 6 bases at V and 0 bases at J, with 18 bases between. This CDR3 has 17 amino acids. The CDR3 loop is CASRGRKLGSSYNEQFF. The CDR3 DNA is TGTGCCAGCAGGGGGAGAAAACTAGGCAGCTCCTACAATGAGCAGTTCTTC.

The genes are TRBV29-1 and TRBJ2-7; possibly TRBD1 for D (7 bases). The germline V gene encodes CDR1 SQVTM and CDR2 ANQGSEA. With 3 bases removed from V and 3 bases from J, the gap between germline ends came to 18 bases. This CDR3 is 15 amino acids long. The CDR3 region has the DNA TGCAGCGTTGAGACCCTCGGGCAGGGGGGCTACGAGCAGTACTTC. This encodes CSVETLGQGGYEQYF.

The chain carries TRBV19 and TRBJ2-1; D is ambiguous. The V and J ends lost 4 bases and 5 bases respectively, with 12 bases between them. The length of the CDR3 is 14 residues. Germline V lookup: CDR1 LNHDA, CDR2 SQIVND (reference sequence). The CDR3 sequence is CASSRYGRDNEQFF. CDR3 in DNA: TGTGCCAGTAGTAGATACGGGCGAGACAATGAGCAGTTCTTC.

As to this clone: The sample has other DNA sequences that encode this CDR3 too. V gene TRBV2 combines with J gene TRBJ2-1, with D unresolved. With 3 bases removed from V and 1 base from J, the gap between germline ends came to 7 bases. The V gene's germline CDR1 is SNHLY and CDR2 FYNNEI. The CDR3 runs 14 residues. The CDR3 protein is CASSDSSSYNEQFF. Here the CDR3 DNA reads TGTGCCAGCAGTGACAGCTCTTCCTACAATGAGCAGTTCTTC.

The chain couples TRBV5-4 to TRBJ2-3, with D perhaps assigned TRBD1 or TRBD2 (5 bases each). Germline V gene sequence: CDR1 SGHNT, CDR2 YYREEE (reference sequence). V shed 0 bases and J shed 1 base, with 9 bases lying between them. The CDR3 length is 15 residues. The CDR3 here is CASSLGGSGTDTQYF. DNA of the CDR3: TGTGCCAGCAGCTTGGGGGGGTCCGGCACAGATACGCAGTATTTT.

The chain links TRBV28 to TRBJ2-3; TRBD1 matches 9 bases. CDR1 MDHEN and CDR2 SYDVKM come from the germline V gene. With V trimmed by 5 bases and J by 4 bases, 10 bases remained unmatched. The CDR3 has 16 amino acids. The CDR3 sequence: CASSPNLDRGSDTQYF. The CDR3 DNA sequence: TGTGCCAGCAGTCCAAATCTCGACAGGGGGTCAGATACGCAGTATTTT.

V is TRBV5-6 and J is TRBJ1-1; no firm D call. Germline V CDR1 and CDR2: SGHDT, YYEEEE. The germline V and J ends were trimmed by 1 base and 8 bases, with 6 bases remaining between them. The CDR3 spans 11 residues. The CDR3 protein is CASSLLGEAFF. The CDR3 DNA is TGTGCCAGCAGCTTGCTCGGGGAAGCTTTCTTT. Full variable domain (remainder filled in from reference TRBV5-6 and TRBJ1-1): DAGVTQSPTHLIKTRGQQVTLRCSPKSGHDTVSWYQQALGQGPQFIFQYYEEEERQRGNFPDRFSGHQFPNYSSELNVNALLLGDSALYLCASSLLGEAFFGQGTRLTVV.

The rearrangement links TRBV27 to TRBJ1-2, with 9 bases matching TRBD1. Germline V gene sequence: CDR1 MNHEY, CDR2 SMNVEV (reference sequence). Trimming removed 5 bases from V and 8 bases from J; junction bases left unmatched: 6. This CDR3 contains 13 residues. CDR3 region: CASSTQGARGYTF. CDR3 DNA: TGTGCCAGCAGTACACAGGGGGCGCGGGGCTACACCTTC.

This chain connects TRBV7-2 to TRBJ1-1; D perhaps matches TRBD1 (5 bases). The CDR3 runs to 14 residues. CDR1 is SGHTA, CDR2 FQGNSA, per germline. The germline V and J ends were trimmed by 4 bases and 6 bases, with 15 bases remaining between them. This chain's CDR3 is CASSSDSTISEAFF. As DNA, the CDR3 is TGTGCCAGCAGCTCCGACAGCACAATATCTGAAGCTTTCTTT.

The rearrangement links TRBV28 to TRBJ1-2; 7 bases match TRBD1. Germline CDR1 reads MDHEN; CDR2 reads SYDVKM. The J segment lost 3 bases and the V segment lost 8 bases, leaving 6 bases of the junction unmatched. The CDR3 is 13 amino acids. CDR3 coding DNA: TGTGCCAGCCGAGGGGGCCCTGACTATGGCTACACCTTC. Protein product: CASRGGPDYGYTF.

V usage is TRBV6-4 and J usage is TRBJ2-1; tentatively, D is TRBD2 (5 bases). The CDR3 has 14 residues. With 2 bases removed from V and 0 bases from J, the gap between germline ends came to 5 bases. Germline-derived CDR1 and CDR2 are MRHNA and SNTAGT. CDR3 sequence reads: CASSDGSSYNEQFF. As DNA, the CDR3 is TGTGCCAGCAGTGACGGGAGCTCCTACAATGAGCAGTTCTTC.

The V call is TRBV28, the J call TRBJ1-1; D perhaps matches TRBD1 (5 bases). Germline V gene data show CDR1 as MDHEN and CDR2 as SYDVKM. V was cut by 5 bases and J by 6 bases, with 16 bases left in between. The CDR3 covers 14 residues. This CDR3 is CASSPPRVGAEAFF. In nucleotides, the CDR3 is TGTGCCAGCAGTCCCCCCAGGGTAGGGGCTGAAGCTTTCTTT.

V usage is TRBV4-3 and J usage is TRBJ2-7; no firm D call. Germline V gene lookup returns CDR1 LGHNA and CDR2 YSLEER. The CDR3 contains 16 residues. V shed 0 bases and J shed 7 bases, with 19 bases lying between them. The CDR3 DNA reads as TGCGCCAGCAGCCAAGATCCTCCCCCCAGTTATGGTGAGCAGTACTTC. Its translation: CASSQDPPPSYGEQYF.

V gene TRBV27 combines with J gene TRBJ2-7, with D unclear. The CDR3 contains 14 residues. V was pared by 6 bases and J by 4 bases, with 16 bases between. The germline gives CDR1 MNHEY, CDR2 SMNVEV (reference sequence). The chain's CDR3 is CASSSRPPWYEQYF. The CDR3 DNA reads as TGTGCCAGCAGCTCGCGACCTCCCTGGTACGAGCAGTACTTC.

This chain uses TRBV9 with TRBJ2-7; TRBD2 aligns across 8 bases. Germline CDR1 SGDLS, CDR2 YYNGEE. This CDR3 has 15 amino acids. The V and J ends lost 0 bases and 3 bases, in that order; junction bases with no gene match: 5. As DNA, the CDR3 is TGTGCCAGCAGCGTAGCGGGAGGGGGTAACTACGAGCAGTACTTC. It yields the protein CASSVAGGGNYEQYF. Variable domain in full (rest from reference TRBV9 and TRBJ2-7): DSGVTQTPKHLITATGQRVTLRCSPRSGDLSVYWYQQSLDQGLQFLIQYYNGEERAKGNILERFSAQQFPDLHSELNLSSLELGDSALYFCASSVAGGGNYEQYFGPGTRLTVT.

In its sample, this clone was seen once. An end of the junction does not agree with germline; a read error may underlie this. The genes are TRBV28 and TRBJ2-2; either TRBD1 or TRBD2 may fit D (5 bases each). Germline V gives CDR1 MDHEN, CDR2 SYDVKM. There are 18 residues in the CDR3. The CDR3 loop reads CASRRSGTCYANTGELFF. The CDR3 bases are TGTGCCAGCAGGCGCTCCGGGACGTGTTACGCGAACACCGGGGAGTTGTTTTTT.

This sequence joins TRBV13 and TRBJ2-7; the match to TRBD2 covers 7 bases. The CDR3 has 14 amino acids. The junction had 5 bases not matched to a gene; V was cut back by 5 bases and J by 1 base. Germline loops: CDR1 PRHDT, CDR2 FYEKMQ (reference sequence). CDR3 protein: CASSPRGVSYEQYF. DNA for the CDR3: TGTGCCAGCAGCCCACGGGGGGTTTCCTACGAGCAGTACTTC.

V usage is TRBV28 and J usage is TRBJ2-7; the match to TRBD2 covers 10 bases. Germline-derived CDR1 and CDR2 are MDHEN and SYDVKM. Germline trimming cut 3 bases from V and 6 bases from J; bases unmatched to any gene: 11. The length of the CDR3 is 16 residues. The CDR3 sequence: CASSFHPLAGVSEQYF. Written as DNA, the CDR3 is TGTGCCAGCAGTTTCCACCCGCTAGCGGGAGTGAGCGAGCAGTACTTC.

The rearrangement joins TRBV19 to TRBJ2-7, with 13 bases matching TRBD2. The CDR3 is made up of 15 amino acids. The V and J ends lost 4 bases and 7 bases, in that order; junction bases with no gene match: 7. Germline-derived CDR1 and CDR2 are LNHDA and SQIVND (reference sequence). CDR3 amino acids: CASSTRLAGGSEQYF. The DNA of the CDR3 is TGTGCCAGTAGTACCCGACTAGCGGGAGGATCTGAGCAGTACTTC.

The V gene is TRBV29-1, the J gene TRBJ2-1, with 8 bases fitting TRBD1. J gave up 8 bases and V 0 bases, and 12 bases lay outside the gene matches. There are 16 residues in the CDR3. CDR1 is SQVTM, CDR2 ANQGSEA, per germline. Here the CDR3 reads CSVEDLPGQGVDEQFF. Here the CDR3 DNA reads TGCAGCGTTGAAGATCTTCCCGGACAGGGAGTGGATGAGCAGTTCTTC.

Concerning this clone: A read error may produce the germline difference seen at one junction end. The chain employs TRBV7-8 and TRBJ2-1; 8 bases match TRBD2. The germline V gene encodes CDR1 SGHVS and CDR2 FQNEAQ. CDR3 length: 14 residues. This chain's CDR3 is CASRLAGLNNEQFF. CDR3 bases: TGTGCCAGCAGGTTAGCGGGGCTTAACAATGAGCAGTTCTTC.

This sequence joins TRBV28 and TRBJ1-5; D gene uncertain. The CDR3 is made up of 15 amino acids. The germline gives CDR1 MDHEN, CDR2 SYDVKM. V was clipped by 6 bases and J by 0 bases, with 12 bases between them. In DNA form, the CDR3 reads TGTGCCAGCAGCCTTGGGCCGTATAGCAATCAGCCCCAGCATTTT. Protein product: CASSLGPYSNQPQHF.

The CDR3 DNA reads TGTGCCAGCTCACCACGCAGGGGGCCACCTTTAGGGACCCAGTACTTC. Its protein is CASSPRRGPPLGTQYF. The rearrangement joins TRBV18 to TRBJ2-5, with 8 bases that match TRBD1. The CDR3 sequence is 16 residues long. Per the germline V gene, CDR1 is KGHSH and CDR2 is LQKENI. Trimming took 1 base from V and 7 from J; bases not matched to a gene: 11.

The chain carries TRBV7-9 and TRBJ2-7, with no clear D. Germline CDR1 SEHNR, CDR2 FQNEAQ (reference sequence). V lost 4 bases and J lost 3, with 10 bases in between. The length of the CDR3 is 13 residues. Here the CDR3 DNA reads TGTGCCAGCAGCTCACCGAATGACTACGAGCAGTACTTC. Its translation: CASSSPNDYEQYF.

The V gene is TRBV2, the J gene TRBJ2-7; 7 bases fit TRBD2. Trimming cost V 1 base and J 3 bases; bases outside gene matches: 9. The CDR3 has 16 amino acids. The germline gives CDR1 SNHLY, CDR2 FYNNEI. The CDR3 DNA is TGTGCCAGCAGTGAAGTTGGGGGAGGGCCTTTCTACGAGCAGTACTTC. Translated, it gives CASSEVGGGPFYEQYF.

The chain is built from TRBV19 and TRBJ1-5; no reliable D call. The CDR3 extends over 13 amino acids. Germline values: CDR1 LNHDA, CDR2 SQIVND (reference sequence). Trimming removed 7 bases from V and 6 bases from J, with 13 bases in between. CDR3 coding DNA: TGTGCCAGTACCGAGTTTGAGGGTCAGCCCCAGCATTTT. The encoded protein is CASTEFEGQPQHF.